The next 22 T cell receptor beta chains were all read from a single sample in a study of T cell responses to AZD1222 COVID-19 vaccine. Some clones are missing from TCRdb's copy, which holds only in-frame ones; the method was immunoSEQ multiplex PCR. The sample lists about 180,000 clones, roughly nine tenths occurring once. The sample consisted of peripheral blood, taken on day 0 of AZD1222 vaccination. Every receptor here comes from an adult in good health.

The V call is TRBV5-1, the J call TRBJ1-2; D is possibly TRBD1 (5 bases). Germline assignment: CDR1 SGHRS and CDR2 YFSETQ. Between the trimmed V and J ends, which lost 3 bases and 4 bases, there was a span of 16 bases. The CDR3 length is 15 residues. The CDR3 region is CASSWDGAGVYGYTF. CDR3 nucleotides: TGCGCCAGCAGCTGGGACGGAGCGGGAGTCTATGGCTACACCTTC.

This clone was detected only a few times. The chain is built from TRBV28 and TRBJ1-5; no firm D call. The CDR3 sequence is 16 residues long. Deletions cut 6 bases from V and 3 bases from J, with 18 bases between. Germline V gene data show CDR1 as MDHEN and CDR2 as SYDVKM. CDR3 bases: TGTGCCAGCAGCCTGGTTCGGACGGGCCCCAATCAGCCCCAGCATTTT. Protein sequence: CASSLVRTGPNQPQHF.

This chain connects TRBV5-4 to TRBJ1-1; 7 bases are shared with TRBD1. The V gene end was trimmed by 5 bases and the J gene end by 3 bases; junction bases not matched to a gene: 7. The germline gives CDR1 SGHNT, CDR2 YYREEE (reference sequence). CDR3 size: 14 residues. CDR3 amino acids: CASRLTGDYTEAFF. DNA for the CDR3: TGTGCCAGCAGGCTTACAGGGGATTACACTGAAGCTTTCTTT.

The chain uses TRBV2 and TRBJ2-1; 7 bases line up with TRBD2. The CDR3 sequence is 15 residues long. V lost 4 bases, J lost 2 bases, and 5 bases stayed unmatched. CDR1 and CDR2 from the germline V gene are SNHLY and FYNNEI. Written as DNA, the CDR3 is TGTGCCAGCAGTGTGGCGGGAGCCACCTACAATGAGCAGTTCTTC. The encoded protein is CASSVAGATYNEQFF.

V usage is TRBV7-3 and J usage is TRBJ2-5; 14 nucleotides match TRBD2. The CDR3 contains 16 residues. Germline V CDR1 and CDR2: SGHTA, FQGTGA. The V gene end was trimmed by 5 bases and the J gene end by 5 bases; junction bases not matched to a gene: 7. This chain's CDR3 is CASSLGTSGSWETQYF. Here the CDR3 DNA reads TGTGCCAGCAGCCTGGGGACTAGCGGGAGTTGGGAGACCCAGTACTTC.

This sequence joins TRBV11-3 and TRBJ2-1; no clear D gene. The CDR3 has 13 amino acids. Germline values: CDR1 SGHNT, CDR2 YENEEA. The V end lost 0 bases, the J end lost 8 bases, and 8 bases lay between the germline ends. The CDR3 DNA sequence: TGTGCCAGCAGCTTAGATCGACTTCATGAGCAGTTCTTC. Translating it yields CASSLDRLHEQFF.

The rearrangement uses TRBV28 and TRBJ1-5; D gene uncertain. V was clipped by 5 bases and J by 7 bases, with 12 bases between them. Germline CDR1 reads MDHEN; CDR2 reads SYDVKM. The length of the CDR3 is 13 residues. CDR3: CASSVPVKQPQHF. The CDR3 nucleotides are TGTGCCAGCAGTGTACCGGTTAAGCAGCCCCAGCATTTT. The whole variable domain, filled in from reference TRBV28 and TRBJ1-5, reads DVKVTQSSRYLVKRTGEKVFLECVQDMDHENMFWYRQDPGLGLRLIYFSYDVKMKEKGDIPEGYSVSREKKERFSLILESASTNQTSMYLCASSVPVKQPQHFGDGTRLSIL.

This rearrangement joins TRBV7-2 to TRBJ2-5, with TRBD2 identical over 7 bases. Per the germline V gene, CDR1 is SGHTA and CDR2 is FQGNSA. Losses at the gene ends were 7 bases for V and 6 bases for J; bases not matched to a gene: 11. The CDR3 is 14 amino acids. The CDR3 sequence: CASTRGGGEKTQYF. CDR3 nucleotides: TGTGCCAGCACCCGGGGCGGGGGTGAGAAGACCCAGTACTTC.

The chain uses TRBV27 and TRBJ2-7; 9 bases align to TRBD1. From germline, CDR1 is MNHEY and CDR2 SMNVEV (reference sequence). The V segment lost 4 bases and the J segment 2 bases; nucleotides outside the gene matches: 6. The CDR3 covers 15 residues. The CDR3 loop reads CASSSPGQGAYEQYF. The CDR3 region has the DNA TGTGCCAGCAGTTCTCCGGGACAGGGTGCCTACGAGCAGTACTTC.

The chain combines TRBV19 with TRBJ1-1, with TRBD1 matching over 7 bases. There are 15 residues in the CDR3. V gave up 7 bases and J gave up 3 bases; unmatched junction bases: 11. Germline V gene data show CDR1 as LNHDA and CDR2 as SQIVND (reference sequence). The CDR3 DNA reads TGTGCCAGTAAGTCGCGGGCAGGGGGAGACACTGAAGCTTTCTTT. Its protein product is CASKSRAGGDTEAFF.

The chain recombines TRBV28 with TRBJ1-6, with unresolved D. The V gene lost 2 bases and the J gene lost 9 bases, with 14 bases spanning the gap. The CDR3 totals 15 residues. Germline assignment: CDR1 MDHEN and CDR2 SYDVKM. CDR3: CASSLALTAGSPLHF. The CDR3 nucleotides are TGTGCCAGCAGTTTAGCCCTCACGGCCGGTTCACCCCTCCACTTT.

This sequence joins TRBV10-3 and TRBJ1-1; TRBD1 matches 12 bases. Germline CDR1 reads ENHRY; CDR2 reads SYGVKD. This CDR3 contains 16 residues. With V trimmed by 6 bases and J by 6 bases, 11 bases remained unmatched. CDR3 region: CAISQSPGQGASEAFF. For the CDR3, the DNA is TGTGCCATCAGCCAGTCACCGGGACAGGGGGCCTCTGAAGCTTTCTTT.

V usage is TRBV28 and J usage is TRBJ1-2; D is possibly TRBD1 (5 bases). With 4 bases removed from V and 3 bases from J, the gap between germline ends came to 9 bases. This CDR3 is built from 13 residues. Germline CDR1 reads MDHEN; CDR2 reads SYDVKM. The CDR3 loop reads CASSSGGDYGYTF. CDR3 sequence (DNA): TGTGCCAGCAGTTCGGGGGGAGACTATGGCTACACCTTC.

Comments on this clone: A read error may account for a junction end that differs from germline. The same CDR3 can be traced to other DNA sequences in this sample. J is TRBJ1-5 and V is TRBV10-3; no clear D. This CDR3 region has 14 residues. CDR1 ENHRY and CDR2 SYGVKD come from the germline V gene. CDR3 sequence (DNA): TGCGCCACCAAGACGGATACTAGCAATCAGCCCCAGCATTTT. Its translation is CATKTDTSNQPQHF.

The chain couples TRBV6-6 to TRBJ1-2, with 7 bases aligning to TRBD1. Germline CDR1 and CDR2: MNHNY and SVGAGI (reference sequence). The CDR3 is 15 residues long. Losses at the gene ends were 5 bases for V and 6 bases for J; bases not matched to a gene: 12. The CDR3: CASSTTRTGGDGYTF. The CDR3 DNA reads TGTGCCAGCAGTACGACTCGGACAGGAGGCGATGGCTACACCTTC.

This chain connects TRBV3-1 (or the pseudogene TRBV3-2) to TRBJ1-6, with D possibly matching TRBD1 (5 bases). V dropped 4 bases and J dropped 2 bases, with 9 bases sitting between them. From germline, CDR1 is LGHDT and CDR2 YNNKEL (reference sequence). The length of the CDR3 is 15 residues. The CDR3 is CASSPRVPYNSPLHF. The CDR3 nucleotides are TGTGCCAGCAGCCCCAGGGTCCCCTATAATTCACCCCTCCACTTT.

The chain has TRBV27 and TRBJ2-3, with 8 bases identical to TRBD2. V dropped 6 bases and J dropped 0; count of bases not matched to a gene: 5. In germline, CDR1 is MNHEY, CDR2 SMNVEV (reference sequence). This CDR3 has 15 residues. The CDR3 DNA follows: TGTGCCAGCAGAAGGGCGGGAGGCAGCACAGATACGCAGTATTTT. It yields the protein CASRRAGGSTDTQYF.

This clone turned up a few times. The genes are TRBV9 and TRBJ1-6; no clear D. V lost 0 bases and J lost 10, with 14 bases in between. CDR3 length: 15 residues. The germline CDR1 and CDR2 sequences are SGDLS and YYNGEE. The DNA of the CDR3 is TGTGCCAGCAGCGTAGAGGGCAGGTCAAGATCACCCCTCCACTTT. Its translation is CASSVEGRSRSPLHF.

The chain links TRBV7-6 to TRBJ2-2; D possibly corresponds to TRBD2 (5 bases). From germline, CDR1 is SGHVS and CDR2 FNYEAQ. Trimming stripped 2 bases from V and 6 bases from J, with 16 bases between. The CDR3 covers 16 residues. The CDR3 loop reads CASSLIRDSGSGELFF. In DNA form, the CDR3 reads TGTGCCAGCAGCTTAATACGTGATTCGGGGTCCGGGGAGCTGTTTTTT. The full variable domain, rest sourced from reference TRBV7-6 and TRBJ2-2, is GAGVSQSPRYKVTKRGQDVALRCDPISGHVSLYWYRQALGQGPEFLTYFNYEAQQDKSGLPNDRFSAERPEGSISTLTIQRTEQRDSAMYRCASSLIRDSGSGELFFGEGSRLTVL.

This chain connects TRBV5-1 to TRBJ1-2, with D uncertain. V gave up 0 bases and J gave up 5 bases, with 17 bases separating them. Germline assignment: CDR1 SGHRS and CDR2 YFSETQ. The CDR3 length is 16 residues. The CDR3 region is CASSLVPPPPEYGYTF. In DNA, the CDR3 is TGCGCCAGCAGCTTGGTTCCTCCTCCTCCGGAGTATGGCTACACCTTC.

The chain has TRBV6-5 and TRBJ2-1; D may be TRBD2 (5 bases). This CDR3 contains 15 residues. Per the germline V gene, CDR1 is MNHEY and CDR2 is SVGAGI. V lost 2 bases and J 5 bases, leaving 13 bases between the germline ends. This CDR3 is CASSYEAGSNNEQFF. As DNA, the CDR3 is TGTGCCAGCAGTTACGAGGCGGGTAGTAACAATGAGCAGTTCTTC.

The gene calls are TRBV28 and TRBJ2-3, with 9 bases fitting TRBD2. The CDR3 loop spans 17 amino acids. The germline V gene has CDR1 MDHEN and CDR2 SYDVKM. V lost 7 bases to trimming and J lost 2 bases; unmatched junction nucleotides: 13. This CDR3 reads CASKVSASGAITDTQYF. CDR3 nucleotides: TGTGCCAGCAAGGTATCGGCTAGCGGGGCGATCACAGATACGCAGTATTTT.